This TCR beta chain was captured in a study of shared clonotypes between healthy human individuals. A remark on this clone: Its cognate antigen is unknown.

Study conclusions and caveats: Approximately 4.9% of naive CD4 clonotypes were shared across a few donors.

As handled by the study authors: Filtering of immunoSEQ junctional sequences could not match full-length read filtering. Some clones are missing from TCRdb's copy, which holds only in-frame ones; the method was immunoSEQ multiplex PCR. That table furnishes V, J and clone size, whereas the DNA furnished D and trimming. The sample holds some 1,900,000 clones, around 96% seen once. There are 16 residues in the CDR3. V shed 1 base, J shed 6 bases, and the junction held 10 bases outside the gene matches. Germline assignment: CDR1 MNHEY and CDR2 SMNVEV (reference sequence). Naive CD8 cells, CD45RO-negative and positively selected for CCR7, excluded terminally differentiated effector memory CD45RA+ cells. The healthy adult donors were HIV-negative and reported no recent acute infections or vaccinations.

This TCR was recovered from a young man in good health. The chain carries TRBV27 and TRBJ2-7; 9 nucleotides align to TRBD1. The sequencing sample was made of naive CD8+ T cells sorted from blood. CDR3 DNA sequence: TGTGCCAGCAGTTTATTGGGGACAGGGAAAGATGGCGAGCAGTACTTC. Translated, it gives CASSLLGTGKDGEQYF.